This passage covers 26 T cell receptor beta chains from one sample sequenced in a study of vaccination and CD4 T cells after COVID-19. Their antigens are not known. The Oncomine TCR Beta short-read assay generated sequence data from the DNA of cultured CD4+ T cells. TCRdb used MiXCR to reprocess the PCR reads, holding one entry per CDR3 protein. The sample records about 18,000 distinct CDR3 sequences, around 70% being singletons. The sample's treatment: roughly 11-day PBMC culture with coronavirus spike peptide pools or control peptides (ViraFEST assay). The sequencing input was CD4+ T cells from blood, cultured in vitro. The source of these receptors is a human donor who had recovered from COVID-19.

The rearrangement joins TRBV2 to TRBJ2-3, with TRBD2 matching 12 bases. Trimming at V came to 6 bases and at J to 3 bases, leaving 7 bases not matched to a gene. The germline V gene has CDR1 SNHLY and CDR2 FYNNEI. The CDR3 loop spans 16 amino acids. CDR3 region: CASRQTSGRGTDTQYF. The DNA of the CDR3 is TGTGCCAGCAGGCAGACTAGCGGGAGAGGGACAGATACGCAGTATTTT.

CDR3 protein: CSAGQPSDTEAFF. CDR3 DNA sequence: TGCAGTGCGGGACAGCCTAGCGACACTGAAGCTTTCTTT. V usage is TRBV20-1 and J usage is TRBJ1-1; 7 bases match TRBD1. The CDR3 spans 13 residues. The junction had 7 bases not matched to a gene; V was cut back by 6 bases and J by 3 bases. The V gene's germline CDR1 is DFQATT and CDR2 SNEGSKA (reference sequence).

Here the CDR3 DNA reads TGTGCCAGCAGCGCGGGACTTCTCTACGAGCAGTACTTC. The encoded protein is CASSAGLLYEQYF. The genes are TRBV7-9 and TRBJ2-7; D may be TRBD2 (6 bases). The germline V and J ends were trimmed by 5 bases and 3 bases, with 11 bases remaining between them. Germline assignment: CDR1 SEHNR and CDR2 FQNEAQ (reference sequence). The CDR3 has 13 amino acids.

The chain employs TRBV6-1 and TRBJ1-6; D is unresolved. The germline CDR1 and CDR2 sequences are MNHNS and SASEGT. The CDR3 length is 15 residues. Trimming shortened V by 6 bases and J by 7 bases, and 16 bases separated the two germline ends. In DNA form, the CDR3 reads TGTGCCAGCAGGGTATTCGAACGAGAGAATTCACCCCTCCACTTT. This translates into CASRVFERENSPLHF.

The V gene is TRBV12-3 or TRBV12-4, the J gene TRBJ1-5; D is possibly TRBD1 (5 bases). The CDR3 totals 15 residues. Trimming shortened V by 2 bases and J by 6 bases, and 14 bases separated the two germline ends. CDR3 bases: TGTGCCAGCAGTTTACAGGGTGTAGGTAGTCAGCCCCAGCATTTT. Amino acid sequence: CASSLQGVGSQPQHF.

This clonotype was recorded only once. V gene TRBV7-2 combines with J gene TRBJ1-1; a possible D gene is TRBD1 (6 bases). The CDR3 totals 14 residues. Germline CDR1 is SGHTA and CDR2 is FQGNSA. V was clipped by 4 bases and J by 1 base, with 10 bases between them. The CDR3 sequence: CASSSRTANTEAFF. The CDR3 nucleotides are TGTGCCAGCAGCTCCCGGACAGCGAACACTGAAGCTTTCTTT.

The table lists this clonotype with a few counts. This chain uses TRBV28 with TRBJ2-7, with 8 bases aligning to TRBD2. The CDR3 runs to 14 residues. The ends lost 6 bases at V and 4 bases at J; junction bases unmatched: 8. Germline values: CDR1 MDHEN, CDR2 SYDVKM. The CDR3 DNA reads TGTGCCAGCAGCGATAGCGGGATATTTTACGAGCAGTACTTC. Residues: CASSDSGIFYEQYF.

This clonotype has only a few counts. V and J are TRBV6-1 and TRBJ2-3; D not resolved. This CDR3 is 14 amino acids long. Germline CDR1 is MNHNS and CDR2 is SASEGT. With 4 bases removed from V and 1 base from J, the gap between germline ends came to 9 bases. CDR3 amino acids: CASSAQAGTDTQYF. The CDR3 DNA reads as TGTGCCAGCAGTGCCCAGGCAGGCACAGATACGCAGTATTTT.

This chain's CDR3 is CSVAGITEAFF. The CDR3 DNA is TGCAGCGTTGCAGGGATAACTGAAGCTTTCTTT. The rearrangement links TRBV29-1 to TRBJ1-1, with a weak D call TRBD1 (5 bases). Germline V gene sequence: CDR1 SQVTM, CDR2 ANQGSEA. This CDR3 is built from 11 residues. Trimming pared 4 bases from V and 5 bases from J, leaving 8 bases between. Full variable domain (rest looked up from reference TRBV29-1 and TRBJ1-1): SAVISQKPSRDICQRGTSLTIQCQVDSQVTMMFWYRQQPGQSLTLIATANQGSEATYESGFVIDKFPISRPNLTFSTLTVSNMSPEDSSIYLCSVAGITEAFFGQGTRLTVV.

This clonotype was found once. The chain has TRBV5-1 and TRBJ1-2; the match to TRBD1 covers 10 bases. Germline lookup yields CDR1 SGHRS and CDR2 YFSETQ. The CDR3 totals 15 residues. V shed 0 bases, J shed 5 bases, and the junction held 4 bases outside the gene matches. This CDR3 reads CASSLVADRGYGYTF. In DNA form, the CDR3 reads TGCGCCAGCAGCTTGGTGGCGGACAGGGGGTATGGCTACACCTTC. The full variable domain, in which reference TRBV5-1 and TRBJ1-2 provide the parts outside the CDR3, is KAGVTQTPRYLIKTRGQQVTLSCSPISGHRSVSWYQQTPGQGLQFLFEYFSETQRNKGNFPGRFSGRQFSNSRSEMNVSTLELGDSALYLCASSLVADRGYGYTFGSGTRLTVV.

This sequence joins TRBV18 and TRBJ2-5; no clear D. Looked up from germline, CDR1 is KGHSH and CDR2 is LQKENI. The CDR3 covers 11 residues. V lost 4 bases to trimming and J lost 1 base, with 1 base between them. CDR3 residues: CASSLQETQYF. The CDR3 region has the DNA TGTGCCAGCTCACTCCAAGAGACCCAGTACTTC.

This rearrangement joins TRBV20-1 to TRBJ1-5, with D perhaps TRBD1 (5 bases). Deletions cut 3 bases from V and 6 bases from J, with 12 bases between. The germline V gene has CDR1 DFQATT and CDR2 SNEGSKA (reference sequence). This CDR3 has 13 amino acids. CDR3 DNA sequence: TGCAGTGCTAGGGGCAGGGATGGTCAGCCCCAGCATTTT. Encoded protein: CSARGRDGQPQHF.

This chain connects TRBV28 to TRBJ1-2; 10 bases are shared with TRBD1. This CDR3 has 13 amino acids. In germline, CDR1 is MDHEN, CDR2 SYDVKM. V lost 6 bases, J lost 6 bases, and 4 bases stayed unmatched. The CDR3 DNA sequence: TGTGCCAGCAGCTTCGGGACAGGGGATGGCTACACCTTC. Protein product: CASSFGTGDGYTF.

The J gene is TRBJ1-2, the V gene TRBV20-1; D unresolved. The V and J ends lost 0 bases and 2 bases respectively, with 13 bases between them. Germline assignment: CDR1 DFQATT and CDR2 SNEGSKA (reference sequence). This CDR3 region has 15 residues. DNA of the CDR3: TGCAGTGCTAGAGATTGGCAGGCCGGGAACTATGGCTACACCTTC. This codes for CSARDWQAGNYGYTF.

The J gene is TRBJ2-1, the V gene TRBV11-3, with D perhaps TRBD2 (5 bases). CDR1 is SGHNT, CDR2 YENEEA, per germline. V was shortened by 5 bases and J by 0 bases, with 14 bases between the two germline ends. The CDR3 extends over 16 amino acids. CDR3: CASSPVAGSSYNEQFF. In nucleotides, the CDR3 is TGTGCCAGCAGCCCCGTGGCGGGCAGCTCCTACAATGAGCAGTTCTTC.

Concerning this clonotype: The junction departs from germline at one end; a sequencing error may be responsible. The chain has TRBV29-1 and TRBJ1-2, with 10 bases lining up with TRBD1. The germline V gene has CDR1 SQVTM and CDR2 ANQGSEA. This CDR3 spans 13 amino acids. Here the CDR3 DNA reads TGCAGCGCAACCACCCGGGACAGGGGCGGGCTGGGCTTC. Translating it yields CSATTRDRGGLGF.

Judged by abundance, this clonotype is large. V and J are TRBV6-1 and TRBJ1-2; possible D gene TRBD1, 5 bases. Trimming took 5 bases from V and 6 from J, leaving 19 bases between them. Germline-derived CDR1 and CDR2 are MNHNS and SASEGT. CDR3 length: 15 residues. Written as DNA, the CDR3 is TGTGCCAGCAGTAACCCCAGGGTGGGGACTGATGGCTACACCTTC. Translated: CASSNPRVGTDGYTF.

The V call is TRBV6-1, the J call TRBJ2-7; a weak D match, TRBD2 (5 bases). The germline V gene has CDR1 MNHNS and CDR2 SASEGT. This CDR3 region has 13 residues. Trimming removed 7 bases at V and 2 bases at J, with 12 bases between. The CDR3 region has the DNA TGTGCCAGCACTGCCGACGGGGCCTACGAGCAGTACTTC. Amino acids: CASTADGAYEQYF.

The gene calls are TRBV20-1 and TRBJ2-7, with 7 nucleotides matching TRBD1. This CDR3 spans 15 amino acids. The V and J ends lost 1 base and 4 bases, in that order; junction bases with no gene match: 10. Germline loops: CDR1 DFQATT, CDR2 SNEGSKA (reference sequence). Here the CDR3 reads CSARVRQGVWYEQYF. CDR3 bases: TGCAGTGCTAGAGTTCGACAGGGTGTATGGTACGAGCAGTACTTC.

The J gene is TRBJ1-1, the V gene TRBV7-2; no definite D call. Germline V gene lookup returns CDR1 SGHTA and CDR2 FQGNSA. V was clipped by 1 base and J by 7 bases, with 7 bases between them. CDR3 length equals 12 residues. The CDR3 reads CASSLVGGEAFF. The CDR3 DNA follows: TGTGCCAGCAGCTTAGTAGGTGGTGAAGCTTTCTTT.

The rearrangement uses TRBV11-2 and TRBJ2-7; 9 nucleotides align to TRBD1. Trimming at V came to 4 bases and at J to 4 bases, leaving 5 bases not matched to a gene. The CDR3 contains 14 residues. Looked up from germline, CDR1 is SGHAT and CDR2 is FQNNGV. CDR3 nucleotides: TGTGCCAGCAGCTCGCACAGGGGGCGTTACGAGCAGTACTTC. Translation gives CASSSHRGRYEQYF. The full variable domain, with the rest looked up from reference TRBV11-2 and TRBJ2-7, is EAGVAQSPRYKIIEKRQSVAFWCNPISGHATLYWYQQILGQGPKLLIQFQNNGVVDDSQLPKDRFSAERLKGVDSTLKIQPAKLEDSAVYLCASSSHRGRYEQYFGPGTRLTVT.

The CDR3, as DNA: TGCAGTGCCCCGACCGACAGGGGGCGAGAGACCCAGTACTTC. This sequence encodes CSAPTDRGRETQYF. The chain carries TRBV20-1 and TRBJ2-5, with 10 bases lining up with TRBD1. The germline CDR1 and CDR2 sequences are DFQATT and SNEGSKA (reference sequence). CDR3 length equals 14 residues. V was pared by 6 bases and J by 4 bases, with 8 bases of the junction left unmatched.

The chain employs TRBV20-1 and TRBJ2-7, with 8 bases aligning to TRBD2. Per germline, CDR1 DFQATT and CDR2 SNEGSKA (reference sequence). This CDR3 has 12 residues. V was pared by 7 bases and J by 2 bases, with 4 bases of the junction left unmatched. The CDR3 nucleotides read TGCAGTGGAGGGCGGGAGGCCTACGAGCAGTACTTC. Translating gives CSGGREAYEQYF.

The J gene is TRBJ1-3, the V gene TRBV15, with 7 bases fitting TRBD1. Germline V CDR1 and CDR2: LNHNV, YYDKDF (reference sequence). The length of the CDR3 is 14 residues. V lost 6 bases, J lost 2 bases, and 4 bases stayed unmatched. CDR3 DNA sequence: TGTGCCACCAGTCTAGGGGGCGCTGGAAACACCATATATTTT. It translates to CATSLGGAGNTIYF.

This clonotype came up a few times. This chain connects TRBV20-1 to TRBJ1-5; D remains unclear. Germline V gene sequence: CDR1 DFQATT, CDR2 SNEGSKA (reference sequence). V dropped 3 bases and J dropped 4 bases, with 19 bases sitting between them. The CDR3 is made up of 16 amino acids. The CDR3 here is CSASLGKGLANQPQHF. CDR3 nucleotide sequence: TGCAGTGCTAGTCTTGGTAAAGGCCTAGCTAATCAGCCCCAGCATTTT.

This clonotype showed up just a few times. The CDR3 here is CATSDFGRGDGYTF. CDR3 bases: TGTGCCACCAGTGATTTTGGCAGGGGGGATGGCTACACCTTC. V and J are TRBV24-1 and TRBJ1-2; 7 bases agree with TRBD1. Germline values: CDR1 KGHDR, CDR2 SFDVKD. The CDR3 runs 14 residues. The V and J ends lost 1 base and 6 bases, in that order; junction bases with no gene match: 4.